This T cell receptor (beta chain) was found in a study of cytotoxic CD8 clonotypes in ibrutinib-treated CLL. Across the study: Responses comprised 24 partial and 2 complete; at median about 68 months, around 14 remained remitted and around twelve progressed. Study observations and caveats: Age-matched healthy donor levels were exceeded by baseline clonality, which tracked circulating CD8+ T-cell counts. Progressing patients had sampling times that differed from those of sustained-remission patients. Clonality grew at ibrutinib response; at progression, it decreased back toward baseline.

This CDR3 is built from 12 residues. The V end lost 7 bases, the J end lost 2 bases, and 9 bases lay between the germline ends. CDR1 and CDR2 from the germline V gene are SGHRS and YFSETQ. A word on this clone: The antigen is not known.

The protocol was immunoSEQ multiplex PCR, while the TCRdb copy is restricted to in-frame clones and leaves out a portion. The repertoire holds under 200,000 clones, with around 80% as singletons. Sequenced here: PBMCs, sampled after 24 months of ibrutinib treatment. The receptor comes from a human donor with chronic lymphocytic leukemia. The chain employs TRBV5-1 and TRBJ1-1; D remains ambiguous. The CDR3 spells CASAELNTEAFF. The DNA for the CDR3 is TGCGCCAGCGCAGAGCTTAACACTGAAGCTTTCTTT.